These 11 T cell receptor beta chains came from one sample sequenced in a study of T cell responses to AZD1222 COVID-19 vaccine. TCRdb keeps only in-frame clones here, not all; method: immunoSEQ multiplex PCR. The sample lists about 140,000 clones; approximately 90% were seen once. The sequencing here drew on peripheral blood, taken 28 days after the second AZD1222 dose. These receptors all come from an adult who received the AZD1222 COVID-19 vaccine.

The CDR3, as DNA: TGTGCCAGCAGCCTACCCCAGGGCGATGAAAAACTGTTTTTT. Translation: CASSLPQGDEKLFF. The chain carries TRBV28 and TRBJ1-4; perhaps TRBD1 as D (5 bases). Germline V gives CDR1 MDHEN, CDR2 SYDVKM. The CDR3 contains 14 residues. V was cut by 6 bases and J by 6 bases, with 14 bases left in between.

There are many counts of this clone. Other nucleotide sequences in the sample specify the same CDR3. The V and J genes are TRBV7-8 and TRBJ1-2; D is unresolved. This CDR3 comprises 14 residues. Germline CDR1 SGHVS, CDR2 FQNEAQ. V lost 1 base, J lost 4 bases, and 10 bases lay in between. The CDR3 loop is CASSLVGESYGYTF. DNA for the CDR3: TGTGCCAGCAGCTTAGTTGGGGAATCCTATGGCTACACCTTC.

The V and J genes are TRBV5-1 and TRBJ2-1; 10 bases are a match to TRBD2. V shed 4 bases, J shed 0 bases, and the junction held 10 bases outside the gene matches. This CDR3 is built from 18 residues. Germline-derived CDR1 and CDR2 are SGHRS and YFSETQ. The CDR3 loop reads CASSLTSGGVNSYNEQFF. The CDR3 nucleotides are TGCGCCAGCAGCCTGACCAGCGGGGGGGTGAACTCCTACAATGAGCAGTTCTTC.

The chain combines TRBV3-1 (or the pseudogene TRBV3-2) with TRBJ1-1; D gene uncertain. The germline gives CDR1 LGHDT, CDR2 YNNKEL (reference sequence). V gave up 0 bases and J gave up 11 bases, with 13 bases separating them. This CDR3 has 13 residues. The CDR3 nucleotides are TGTGCCAGCAGCCAAGAGGGCCCCTATGTGGCTTTCTTT. It is translated as CASSQEGPYVAFF.

The CDR3 loop is CSVDRGNTEAFF. The CDR3 DNA reads as TGCAGCGTTGACAGGGGGAACACTGAAGCTTTCTTT. V is TRBV29-1 and J is TRBJ1-1; D possibly corresponds to TRBD1 (6 bases). The CDR3 spans 12 residues. Germline values: CDR1 SQVTM, CDR2 ANQGSEA. Trimming left V 3 bases short and J 1 base short, with 6 bases between.

The chain employs TRBV18 and TRBJ1-2; 7 nucleotides align to TRBD1. The length of the CDR3 is 13 residues. The ends lost 6 bases at V and 3 bases at J; junction bases unmatched: 4. CDR1 is KGHSH, CDR2 LQKENI, per germline. CDR3 sequence (DNA): TGTGCCAGCTCCCCTGACAGGGACTATGGCTACACCTTC. It is translated as CASSPDRDYGYTF. Supplemented by reference TRBV18 and TRBJ1-2, the full variable domain reads NAGVMQNPRHLVRRRGQEARLRCSPMKGHSHVYWYRQLPEEGLKFMVYLQKENIIDESGMPKERFSAEFPKEGPSILRIQQVVRGDSAAYFCASSPDRDYGYTFGSGTRLTVV.

This clone showed up just once. The chain links TRBV5-1 to TRBJ1-1; a possible D gene is TRBD1 (6 bases). Germline V gene lookup returns CDR1 SGHRS and CDR2 YFSETQ. Trimming removed 6 bases from V and 1 base from J, with 10 bases in between. The CDR3 consists of 13 residues. The CDR3 sequence is CASTQQGNTEAFF. For the CDR3, the DNA is TGCGCCAGCACCCAACAGGGGAACACTGAAGCTTTCTTT. Supplemented by reference TRBV5-1 and TRBJ1-1, the full variable domain reads KAGVTQTPRYLIKTRGQQVTLSCSPISGHRSVSWYQQTPGQGLQFLFEYFSETQRNKGNFPGRFSGRQFSNSRSEMNVSTLELGDSALYLCASTQQGNTEAFFGQGTRLTVV.

This clone was found a few times. V and J are TRBV19 and TRBJ2-3; 9 positions match TRBD2. The CDR3 is 16 residues long. With V trimmed by 7 bases and J by 1 base, 9 bases remained unmatched. In germline, CDR1 is LNHDA, CDR2 SQIVND (reference sequence). The CDR3 region has the DNA TGTGCCAGTAAGGCGGGAGGGCTATTGGGCACAGATACGCAGTATTTT. Translating gives CASKAGGLLGTDTQYF.

The chain employs TRBV19 and TRBJ1-2, with 9 positions matching TRBD1. V lost 7 bases and J lost 7; bases outside the gene matches: 7. Germline values: CDR1 LNHDA, CDR2 SQIVND (reference sequence). There are 13 residues in the CDR3. The CDR3 bases are TGTGCCAGTAACCCGGACAGGGGCCGTGGCTACACCTTC. This translates into CASNPDRGRGYTF.

This chain links TRBV30 with TRBJ2-3, with D uncertain. Trimming took 0 bases from V and 0 from J, leaving 10 bases between them. Germline V gene data show CDR1 as GTSNPN and CDR2 as SVGIG (reference sequence). The CDR3 is 15 amino acids. The DNA of the CDR3 is TGTGCCTGGAGTGTAGGTTTGCGGAGCACAGATACGCAGTATTTT. Its translation is CAWSVGLRSTDTQYF.

V gene TRBV28 combines with J gene TRBJ2-6, with unresolved D. The length of the CDR3 is 15 residues. V was shortened by 4 bases and J by 4 bases, with 11 bases between the two germline ends. In germline, CDR1 is MDHEN, CDR2 SYDVKM. The CDR3 region has the DNA TGTGCCAGCAGTTACATAAAAGCCGGGGCCAACGTCCTGACTTTC. This translates into CASSYIKAGANVLTF. The variable domain in full, with the rest retrieved from reference TRBV28 and TRBJ2-6, is DVKVTQSSRYLVKRTGEKVFLECVQDMDHENMFWYRQDPGLGLRLIYFSYDVKMKEKGDIPEGYSVSREKKERFSLILESASTNQTSMYLCASSYIKAGANVLTFGAGSRLTVL.